Only one count was recorded for the clone carrying this TCR beta chain. The assay was immunoSEQ multiplex PCR, and TCRdb's table has in-frame clones only and misses some. The profile covers around 55,000 clones, with over 85% appearing a single time and around 1.5% taken by the ten largest. These data are taken from a study of control samples from healthy donors and cancer patients. The CDR3 sequence is 17 residues long. CDR1 MNHEY and CDR2 SMNVEV come from the germline V gene (reference sequence). V dropped 6 bases and J dropped 0 bases, with 20 bases sitting between them. This sequence originates from a man aged 40-50 years with colorectal cancer. What was sequenced was PBMCs. The chain links TRBV27 to TRBJ2-5, with D perhaps TRBD1 or TRBD2 (7 bases each). CDR3 protein: CASSISGGVGYQETQYF. The CDR3 DNA is TGTGCCAGCAGCATTTCAGGGGGGGTGGGGTACCAAGAGACCCAGTACTTC.